The T cell receptor (beta chain) under discussion was sequenced for a study of blood T cell repertoires in COVID-19. V was shortened by 8 bases and J by 6 bases, with 29 bases between the two germline ends. The CDR3 has 17 amino acids. Germline loops: CDR1 MRHNA, CDR2 SNTAGT. Profiled with immunoSEQ multiplex PCR; TCRdb holds only in-frame clones, not every one. The profile shows under 150,000 clones, roughly 80% of them singletons. The chain has TRBV6-4 and TRBJ2-7; D possibly corresponds to TRBD1 (6 bases). This receptor was taken from a woman aged 55-69 years with acute or convalescent COVID-19. The sample was peripheral blood. CDR3 amino acids: CASRCLDTKVRGGEQYF. CDR3 sequence (DNA): TGTGCCAGCCGCTGCCTAGACACAAAGGTTAGAGGGGGCGAGCAGTACTTC.